This T cell receptor beta chain was identified in a study of monozygotic twins with inflammatory bowel disease. TCRdb processed the 5' RACE reads again and assigns one entry to each CDR3 protein, with no DNA. Its table lists 200,000 to 250,000 distinct CDR3 sequences. Germline V lookup: CDR1 DFQATT, CDR2 SNEGSKA (reference sequence). This CDR3 contains 13 residues. Sequenced: blood. This TCR came from a human donor with ulcerative colitis or Crohn's disease, or a healthy co-twin of an affected twin (not recorded which). The chain combines TRBV20-1 with TRBJ2-7; TCRdb gives TRBD1 as the D gene, but with no DNA this cannot be confirmed. The CDR3 here is CSAMGLIGDEQYF.